Following are 14 T cell receptor beta chains from one sample sequenced in a study of cytomegalovirus exposure and HLA in healthy donors. With 60 Vbeta and 13 Jbeta primers, the PCR was carried out. The protocol was immunoSEQ multiplex PCR, while the TCRdb copy is restricted to in-frame clones and leaves out a portion. This table has a few hundred thousand clones, approximately 80% appearing once. Sequenced sample: PBMCs. The source is a girl between 10 and 17 years old in good health and CMV-seronegative.

V usage is TRBV28 and J usage is TRBJ1-3, with a possible D match to TRBD1 (6 bases). V was clipped by 6 bases and J by 6 bases, with 9 bases between them. This CDR3 comprises 12 residues. Germline V gene sequence: CDR1 MDHEN, CDR2 SYDVKM. The CDR3 bases are TGTGCCAGCAGGCACAGGGTAAACACCATATATTTT. Translating it yields CASRHRVNTIYF.

The V gene is TRBV7-6, the J gene TRBJ1-5; the match to TRBD1 covers 8 bases. This CDR3 contains 14 residues. The germline gives CDR1 SGHVS, CDR2 FNYEAQ. V lost 5 bases to trimming and J lost 3 bases; unmatched junction nucleotides: 3. CDR3 protein: CASSATGVNQPQHF. In DNA, the CDR3 is TGTGCCAGCAGCGCGACAGGGGTCAATCAGCCCCAGCATTTT. Together with reference TRBV7-6 and TRBJ1-5, the CDR3 gives the full variable domain: GAGVSQSPRYKVTKRGQDVALRCDPISGHVSLYWYRQALGQGPEFLTYFNYEAQQDKSGLPNDRFSAERPEGSISTLTIQRTEQRDSAMYRCASSATGVNQPQHFGDGTRLSIL.

This clone was detected once. The genes are TRBV4-2 and TRBJ2-1, with 11 bases fitting TRBD2. This CDR3 comprises 15 residues. CDR1 LGHNA and CDR2 YNFKEQ come from the germline V gene. J gave up 6 bases and V 4 bases, and 5 bases lay outside the gene matches. CDR3 bases: TGTGCCAGCAGCCCCACTAGCGGGAGTCTCAATGAGCAGTTCTTC. Protein: CASSPTSGSLNEQFF.

The rearrangement links TRBV27 to TRBJ2-7, with 7 bases that match TRBD2. The CDR3 contains 12 residues. V shed 7 bases, J shed 6 bases, and the junction held 6 bases outside the gene matches. Germline CDR1 is MNHEY and CDR2 is SMNVEV (reference sequence). The CDR3 nucleotides read TGTGCCAGCAAGCGGGATCCTTTCGAGCAGTACTTC. It yields the protein CASKRDPFEQYF.

The rearrangement uses TRBV28 and TRBJ1-2; TRBD1 is a possible D gene (5 bases). Germline V lookup: CDR1 MDHEN, CDR2 SYDVKM. The CDR3 extends over 16 amino acids. Trimming removed 2 bases at V and 8 bases at J, with 21 bases between. CDR3 DNA sequence: TGTGCCAGCAGTTTAATGACGGCGGGGCCCCGAGGGGGCTACACCTTC. Encoded protein: CASSLMTAGPRGGYTF.

This clone was recorded only once. This chain links TRBV6-6 with TRBJ1-2, with 11 bases matching TRBD1. CDR3 size: 14 residues. From germline, CDR1 is MNHNY and CDR2 SVGAGI (reference sequence). J lost 8 bases, V lost 6 bases, and 8 bases had no gene match. CDR3 loop: CASRNPGTGGGYTF. The CDR3 region has the DNA TGTGCCAGCAGGAATCCCGGGACAGGGGGAGGCTACACCTTC.

J is TRBJ2-2 and V is TRBV7-2; no clear D gene. The CDR3 loop spans 13 amino acids. The germline V gene encodes CDR1 SGHTA and CDR2 FQGNSA. V was trimmed by 6 bases and J by 0 bases, leaving 5 bases between them. CDR3 DNA sequence: TGTGCCAGCAGTCGTGCGAACACCGGGGAGCTGTTTTTT. Residues: CASSRANTGELFF. Filled out from reference TRBV7-2 and TRBJ2-2, the complete variable domain reads GAGVSQSPSNKVTEKGKDVELRCDPISGHTALYWYRQSLGQGLEFLIYFQGNSAPDKSGLPSDRFSAERTGGSVSTLTIQRTQQEDSAVYLCASSRANTGELFFGEGSRLTVL.

This rearrangement joins TRBV4-2 to TRBJ2-1; 9 bases match TRBD2. Germline V gene data show CDR1 as LGHNA and CDR2 as YNFKEQ. The CDR3 covers 16 residues. V was clipped by 3 bases and J by 1 base; unmatched bases: 4. CDR3 in DNA: TGTGCCAGCAGCCACACTAGCGGGCTATCCTACAATGAGCAGTTCTTC. It yields the protein CASSHTSGLSYNEQFF.

The chain joins TRBV4-1 to TRBJ2-3, with D perhaps matching TRBD1 (6 bases). The CDR3 runs to 18 residues. V lost 6 bases to trimming and J lost 1 base, with 23 bases between them. In germline, CDR1 is MGHRA, CDR2 YSYEKL. The CDR3 bases are TGCGCCAGCAGGTTCGCCTTTAGGGGGTTGTTCCGCACAGATACGCAGTATTTT. It translates to CASRFAFRGLFRTDTQYF.

The chain employs TRBV2 and TRBJ2-7; 9 bases agree with TRBD1. Per the germline V gene, CDR1 is SNHLY and CDR2 is FYNNEI. The trim removed 4 bases at V and 2 bases at J, leaving 6 bases unmatched. The CDR3 covers 15 residues. The CDR3 nucleotides are TGTGCCAGCAGTGCTCGACAGGGGGGGACCTACGAGCAGTACTTC. Protein product: CASSARQGGTYEQYF.

The chain joins TRBV4-2 to TRBJ1-1; D uncertain. Deletions cut 2 bases from V and 5 bases from J, with 12 bases between. From germline, CDR1 is LGHNA and CDR2 YNFKEQ. This CDR3 contains 14 residues. The CDR3 DNA follows: TGTGCCAGCAGCCAACTTATCGAGGGAACTGAAGCTTTCTTT. Its translation is CASSQLIEGTEAFF.

The CDR3 protein is CASTPGGRSGANVLTF. CDR3 bases: TGTGCCAGCACTCCGGGGGGGCGATCTGGGGCCAACGTCCTGACTTTC. The rearrangement links TRBV2 to TRBJ2-6; TRBD2 aligns across 8 bases. This CDR3 region has 16 residues. Trimming cost V 7 bases and J 1 base; bases outside gene matches: 6. CDR1 and CDR2 from the germline V gene are SNHLY and FYNNEI.

The chain links TRBV28 to TRBJ1-2, with 10 bases aligning to TRBD1. Per germline, CDR1 MDHEN and CDR2 SYDVKM. This CDR3 region has 14 residues. J was trimmed by 3 bases and V by 6 bases; bases with no gene match: 4. CDR3 coding DNA: TGTGCCAGCAGCGGACAGGGGGTACACTATGGCTACACCTTC. Translating gives CASSGQGVHYGYTF.

The V and J genes are TRBV29-1 and TRBJ1-2; D uncertain. The V end lost 2 bases, the J end lost 0 bases, and 10 bases lay between the germline ends. The CDR3 extends over 14 amino acids. Germline V gene sequence: CDR1 SQVTM, CDR2 ANQGSEA. The CDR3 DNA reads TGCAGCGTTGAATTCCGGGGAGCTAACTATGGCTACACCTTC. Its translation is CSVEFRGANYGYTF.